This entry lists 21 T cell receptor beta chains sequenced from one sample in a study of blood T cell repertoires in COVID-19. The method was immunoSEQ multiplex PCR; TCRdb's version includes in-frame clones alone and lacks a portion of them. The sample yields 330,000 or so clones, roughly 86% seen once. Sequencing input: PBMCs or T cells enriched from blood (not recorded which). The source of these receptors is a man aged 35 to 55 in a cohort exposed to, infected with or recovered from COVID-19 (not recorded which).

V is TRBV11-2 and J is TRBJ2-7; D remains ambiguous. V dropped 2 bases and J dropped 6 bases, with 11 bases sitting between them. The length of the CDR3 is 13 residues. CDR1 is SGHAT and CDR2 is FQNNGV in the germline V gene. CDR3 region: CASSLTRLPEQYF. The CDR3 DNA reads TGTGCCAGCAGCTTAACACGCCTCCCCGAGCAGTACTTC.

This clone was observed a few times. V gene TRBV5-1 combines with J gene TRBJ1-2; D not resolved. V was shortened by 6 bases and J by 3 bases, with 15 bases between the two germline ends. CDR1 and CDR2 from the germline V gene are SGHRS and YFSETQ. This CDR3 region has 14 residues. CDR3 sequence: CASNLDGVYYGYTF. The CDR3 DNA sequence: TGCGCCAGCAACCTAGACGGAGTCTACTATGGCTACACCTTC. Using reference TRBV5-1 and TRBJ1-2 for the parts outside the CDR3, the full variable domain is KAGVTQTPRYLIKTRGQQVTLSCSPISGHRSVSWYQQTPGQGLQFLFEYFSETQRNKGNFPGRFSGRQFSNSRSEMNVSTLELGDSALYLCASNLDGVYYGYTFGSGTRLTVV.

This chain joins TRBV24-1 and TRBJ2-3; 14 nucleotides match TRBD2. CDR3 length: 18 residues. Per germline, CDR1 KGHDR and CDR2 SFDVKD. With V trimmed by 4 bases and J by 4 bases, 9 bases remained unmatched. DNA of the CDR3: TGTGCCACCAGTGACCCCCGACTAGCGGGAGGGCCCTCAGATACGCAGTATTTT. It yields the protein CATSDPRLAGGPSDTQYF.

This chain connects TRBV19 to TRBJ2-7; 9 bases are shared with TRBD2. The CDR3 has 14 amino acids. The germline CDR1 and CDR2 sequences are LNHDA and SQIVND (reference sequence). The V segment lost 6 bases and the J segment 4 bases; nucleotides outside the gene matches: 7. CDR3 amino acids: CASSFSGSPYEQYF. The CDR3 nucleotides are TGTGCCAGTAGCTTTAGCGGGAGTCCGTACGAGCAGTACTTC.

The chain is built from TRBV15 and TRBJ2-3; 10 nucleotides match TRBD2. The CDR3 has 16 amino acids. Germline V gives CDR1 LNHNV, CDR2 YYDKDF (reference sequence). V dropped 1 base and J dropped 2; count of bases not matched to a gene: 3. CDR3 sequence: CATSRGLAGDTDTQYF. The DNA for the CDR3 is TGTGCCACCAGCAGAGGTCTAGCGGGAGACACAGATACGCAGTATTTT.

For the CDR3, the DNA is TGTGCCAGCACCCCCAGGGAGGGTCGTGAGACCCAGTACTTC. Translating gives CASTPREGRETQYF. The rearrangement links TRBV6-5 to TRBJ2-5; the match to TRBD2 covers 7 bases. Germline V CDR1 and CDR2: MNHEY, SVGAGI. The J segment lost 5 bases and the V segment lost 7 bases, leaving 10 bases of the junction unmatched. The CDR3 totals 14 residues.

V is TRBV9 and J is TRBJ1-1; weak D call: TRBD1 (5 bases). This CDR3 is built from 14 residues. The germline CDR1 and CDR2 sequences are SGDLS and YYNGEE. V lost 2 bases and J 1 base, leaving 9 bases between the germline ends. The CDR3 bases are TGTGCCAGCAGCGTCCATACAGGGAACACTGAAGCTTTCTTT. Its protein is CASSVHTGNTEAFF.

The chain carries TRBV18 and TRBJ2-7, with 8 bases lining up with TRBD1. Germline V gives CDR1 KGHSH, CDR2 LQKENI. With V trimmed by 1 base and J by 2 bases, 7 bases remained unmatched. The CDR3 consists of 16 residues. The CDR3 loop reads CASSPQETGVPYEQYF. The CDR3 DNA follows: TGTGCCAGCTCACCACAGGAGACAGGGGTACCCTACGAGCAGTACTTC.

The rearrangement uses TRBV9 and TRBJ2-1; 10 nucleotides agree with TRBD2. Trimming cost V 4 bases and J 0 bases; bases outside gene matches: 7. In germline, CDR1 is SGDLS, CDR2 YYNGEE. There are 17 residues in the CDR3. CDR3 in DNA: TGTGCCAGCAGCCCAGGACTAGCGGAGAGCTCCTACAATGAGCAGTTCTTC. This translates into CASSPGLAESSYNEQFF. Full variable domain (missing parts from reference TRBV9 and TRBJ2-1): DSGVTQTPKHLITATGQRVTLRCSPRSGDLSVYWYQQSLDQGLQFLIQYYNGEERAKGNILERFSAQQFPDLHSELNLSSLELGDSALYFCASSPGLAESSYNEQFFGPGTRLTVL.

The J gene is TRBJ2-2, the V gene TRBV30; weak D call: TRBD2 (6 bases). CDR1 and CDR2 from the germline V gene are GTSNPN and SVGIG (reference sequence). The V end lost 5 bases, the J end lost 5 bases, and 15 bases lay between the germline ends. CDR3 size: 14 residues. The CDR3 region is CAWAGGVGTGELFF. As DNA, the CDR3 is TGTGCCTGGGCCGGGGGAGTGGGTACCGGGGAGCTGTTTTTT.

The chain joins TRBV7-8 to TRBJ1-6, with 8 bases matching TRBD1. This CDR3 spans 14 amino acids. V trimming: 4 bases; J trimming: 14 bases; junction bases outside the gene matches: 10. In germline, CDR1 is SGHVS, CDR2 FQNEAQ. CDR3 sequence reads: CASSSAGQANSLHF. The CDR3 nucleotides are TGTGCCAGCAGCTCTGCGGGACAGGCAAATTCCCTCCACTTT. Supplemented by reference TRBV7-8 and TRBJ1-6, the full variable domain reads GAGVSQSPRYKVAKRGQDVALRCDPISGHVSLFWYQQALGQGPEFLTYFQNEAQLDKSGLPSDRFFAERPEGSVSTLKIQRTQQEDSAVYLCASSSAGQANSLHFGNGTRLTVT.

V is TRBV16 and J is TRBJ1-1; D remains ambiguous. V lost 0 bases to trimming and J lost 0 bases, with 8 bases between them. Germline-derived CDR1 and CDR2 are KGHSY and FQNENV. This CDR3 contains 15 residues. DNA of the CDR3: TGTGCCAGCAGCCAATCCTCGGAGTTGAACACTGAAGCTTTCTTT. Translation: CASSQSSELNTEAFF.

The V call is TRBV6-1, the J call TRBJ2-7; 12 bases are a match to TRBD1. Germline V gene lookup returns CDR1 MNHNS and CDR2 SASEGT. Losses at the gene ends were 1 base for V and 5 bases for J; bases not matched to a gene: 6. The CDR3 loop spans 16 amino acids. The DNA of the CDR3 is TGTGCCAGCAGTGAAGTAGGGGGGACAGGGGGCGACGAGCAGTACTTC. Encoded protein: CASSEVGGTGGDEQYF.

The sample holds a few counts of this clone. CDR3 amino acids: CASSLYRQSNEKLFF. CDR3 DNA sequence: TGCGCCAGCAGCCTCTATAGACAGAGTAATGAAAAACTGTTTTTT. This chain connects TRBV4-1 to TRBJ1-4; weak D call: TRBD1 (5 bases). The CDR3 contains 15 residues. Germline V gives CDR1 MGHRA, CDR2 YSYEKL. Trimming took 4 bases from V and 4 from J, leaving 13 bases between them.

This clone was detected only once. The chain has TRBV4-2 and TRBJ1-4; D is possibly TRBD1 (6 bases). Germline-derived CDR1 and CDR2 are LGHNA and YNFKEQ. Trimming took off 3 bases at V and 14 bases at J, with 19 bases between the two ends. This CDR3 contains 14 residues. The CDR3 coding sequence is TGTGCCAGCAGCCAGTGGGACACGGATGAAGACCTGTTTTTT. Encoded protein: CASSQWDTDEDLFF.

The chain employs TRBV10-3 and TRBJ2-5, with D perhaps matching TRBD1 (8 bases). Germline lookup yields CDR1 ENHRY and CDR2 SYGVKD. Trimming pared 5 bases from V and 0 bases from J, leaving 19 bases between. The CDR3 loop spans 17 amino acids. CDR3 amino acids: CAISSSTGGDYQETQYF. In DNA form, the CDR3 reads TGTGCCATCAGTTCCTCAACAGGGGGGGACTACCAAGAGACCCAGTACTTC.

This clone has just a few counts. Other DNA sequences in this specimen translate into the identical CDR3. The CDR3 coding sequence is TGTGCCAGCAGCTTAACCGGGACTAGCGCCACAGATACGCAGTATTTT. It yields the protein CASSLTGTSATDTQYF. J is TRBJ2-3 and V is TRBV7-2; 10 nucleotides agree with TRBD2. This CDR3 contains 16 residues. J gave up 2 bases and V 2 bases, and 4 bases lay outside the gene matches. Germline V gene lookup returns CDR1 SGHTA and CDR2 FQGNSA.

The V gene is TRBV19, the J gene TRBJ2-1; 7 bases are shared with TRBD1. The junction had 4 bases not matched to a gene; V was cut back by 9 bases and J by 2 bases. Germline CDR1 is LNHDA and CDR2 is SQIVND (reference sequence). There are 13 residues in the CDR3. The CDR3 protein is CARLQGPYNEQFF. The CDR3 region has the DNA TGTGCCAGACTACAGGGGCCCTACAATGAGCAGTTCTTC.

CDR3 sequence: CASSVYGRGTDTQYF. The CDR3, as DNA: TGTGCCAGCAGCGTATACGGGAGGGGAACAGATACGCAGTATTTT. The rearrangement joins TRBV9 to TRBJ2-3, with 8 bases that match TRBD2. Unmatched junction bases numbered 4, after V lost 1 base and J lost 3 bases. This CDR3 comprises 15 residues. Per the germline V gene, CDR1 is SGDLS and CDR2 is YYNGEE. Combining the CDR3 with reference TRBV9 and TRBJ2-3 gives the whole variable domain DSGVTQTPKHLITATGQRVTLRCSPRSGDLSVYWYQQSLDQGLQFLIQYYNGEERAKGNILERFSAQQFPDLHSELNLSSLELGDSALYFCASSVYGRGTDTQYFGPGTRLTVL.

The rearrangement uses TRBV6-5 and TRBJ1-6; TRBD1 might be the D (6 bases). Between the trimmed V and J ends, which lost 6 bases and 7 bases, there was a span of 13 bases. Germline loops: CDR1 MNHEY, CDR2 SVGAGI. This CDR3 has 14 amino acids. The CDR3 bases are TGTGCCAGCAGGGCCCTCCAGGGGAATTCACCCCTCCACTTT. It codes for CASRALQGNSPLHF.

The chain links TRBV28 to TRBJ1-4; the D gene is possibly TRBD1 (5 bases). The CDR3 extends over 16 amino acids. Between the trimmed V and J ends, which lost 6 bases and 8 bases, there was a span of 22 bases. Germline CDR1 MDHEN, CDR2 SYDVKM. CDR3 residues: CASSGGRGSLLEKLFF. The CDR3 DNA is TGTGCCAGCAGCGGTGGGAGGGGTAGCCTACTGGAAAAACTGTTTTTT.